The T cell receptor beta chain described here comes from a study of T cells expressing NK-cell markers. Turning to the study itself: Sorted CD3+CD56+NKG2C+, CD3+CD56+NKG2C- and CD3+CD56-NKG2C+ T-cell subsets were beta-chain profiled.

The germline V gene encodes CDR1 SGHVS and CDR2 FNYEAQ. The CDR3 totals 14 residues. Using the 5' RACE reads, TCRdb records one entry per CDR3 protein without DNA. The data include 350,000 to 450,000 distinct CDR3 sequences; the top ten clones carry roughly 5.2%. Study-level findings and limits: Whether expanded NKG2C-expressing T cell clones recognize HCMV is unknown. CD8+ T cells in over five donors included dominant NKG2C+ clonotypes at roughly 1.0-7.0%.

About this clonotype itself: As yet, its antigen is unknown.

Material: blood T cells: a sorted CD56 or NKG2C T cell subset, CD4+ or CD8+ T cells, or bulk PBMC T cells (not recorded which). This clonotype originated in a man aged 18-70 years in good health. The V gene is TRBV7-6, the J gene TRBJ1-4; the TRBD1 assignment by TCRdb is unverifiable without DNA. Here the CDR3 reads CASSRDSSNEKLFF.